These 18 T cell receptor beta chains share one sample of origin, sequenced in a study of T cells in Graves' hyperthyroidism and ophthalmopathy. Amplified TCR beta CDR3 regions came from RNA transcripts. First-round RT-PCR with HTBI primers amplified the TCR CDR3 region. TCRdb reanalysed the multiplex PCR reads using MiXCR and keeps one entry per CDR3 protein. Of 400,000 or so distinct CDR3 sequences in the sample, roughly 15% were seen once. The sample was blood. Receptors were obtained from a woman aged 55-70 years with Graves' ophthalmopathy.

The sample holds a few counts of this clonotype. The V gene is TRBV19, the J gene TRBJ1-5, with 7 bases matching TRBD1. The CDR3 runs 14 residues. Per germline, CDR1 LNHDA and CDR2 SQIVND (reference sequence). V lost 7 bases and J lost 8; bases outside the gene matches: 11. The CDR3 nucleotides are TGTGCCAGTACCGCGGGGGGCAGGGGGGAGCCCCAGCATTTT. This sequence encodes CASTAGGRGEPQHF.

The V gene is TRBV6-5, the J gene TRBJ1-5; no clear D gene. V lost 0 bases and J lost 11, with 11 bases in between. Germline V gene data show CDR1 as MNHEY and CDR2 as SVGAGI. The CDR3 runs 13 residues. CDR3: CASSYSGMEAQHF. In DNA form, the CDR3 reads TGTGCCAGCAGTTACTCGGGGATGGAGGCCCAGCATTTT.

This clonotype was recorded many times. The CDR3 coding sequence is TGTGCCAGCTCACCAGCGAACGCAGATACGCAGTATTTT. Its protein is CASSPANADTQYF. The chain employs TRBV18 and TRBJ2-3; D not resolved. The CDR3 has 13 residues. Trimming took off 2 bases at V and 4 bases at J, with 7 bases between the two ends. CDR1 and CDR2 from the germline V gene are KGHSH and LQKENI. Full variable domain (rest looked up from reference TRBV18 and TRBJ2-3): NAGVMQNPRHLVRRRGQEARLRCSPMKGHSHVYWYRQLPEEGLKFMVYLQKENIIDESGMPKERFSAEFPKEGPSILRIQQVVRGDSAAYFCASSPANADTQYFGPGTRLTVL.

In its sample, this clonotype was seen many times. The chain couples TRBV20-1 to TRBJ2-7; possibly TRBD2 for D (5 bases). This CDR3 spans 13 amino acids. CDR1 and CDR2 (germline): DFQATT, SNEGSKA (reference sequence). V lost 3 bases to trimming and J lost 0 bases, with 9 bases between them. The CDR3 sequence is CSASPEGSYEQYF. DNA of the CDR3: TGCAGTGCTAGCCCCGAGGGCTCCTACGAGCAGTACTTC.

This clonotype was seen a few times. The CDR3 coding sequence is TGTGCCAGCAGTCCGCCTGGGGGGAGGGGAAATCAGCCCCAGCATTTT. Protein sequence: CASSPPGGRGNQPQHF. The rearrangement uses TRBV6-1 and TRBJ1-5; weak D call: TRBD1 (5 bases). Germline-derived CDR1 and CDR2 are MNHNS and SASEGT. V dropped 5 bases and J dropped 4 bases, with 18 bases sitting between them. CDR3 length equals 16 residues.

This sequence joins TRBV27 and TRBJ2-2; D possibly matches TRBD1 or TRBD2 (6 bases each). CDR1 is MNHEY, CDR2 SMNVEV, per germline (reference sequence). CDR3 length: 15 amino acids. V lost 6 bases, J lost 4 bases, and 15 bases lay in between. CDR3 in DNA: TGTGCCAGCAGACCCTACAAGGGGGGCACCGGGGAGCTGTTTTTT. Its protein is CASRPYKGGTGELFF.

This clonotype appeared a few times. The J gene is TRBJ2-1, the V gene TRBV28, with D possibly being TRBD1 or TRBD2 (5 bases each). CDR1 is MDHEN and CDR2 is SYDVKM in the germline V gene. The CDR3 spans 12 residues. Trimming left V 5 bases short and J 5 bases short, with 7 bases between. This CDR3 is CASSGGHNEQFF. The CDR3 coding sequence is TGTGCCAGCAGTGGGGGACACAATGAGCAGTTCTTC.

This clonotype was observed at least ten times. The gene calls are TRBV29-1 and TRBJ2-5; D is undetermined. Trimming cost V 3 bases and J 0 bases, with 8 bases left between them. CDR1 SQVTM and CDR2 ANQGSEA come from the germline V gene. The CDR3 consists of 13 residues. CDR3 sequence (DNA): TGCAGCGTTGAGTTGGGGTACCAAGAGACCCAGTACTTC. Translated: CSVELGYQETQYF. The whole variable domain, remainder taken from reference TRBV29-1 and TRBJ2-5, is SAVISQKPSRDICQRGTSLTIQCQVDSQVTMMFWYRQQPGQSLTLIATANQGSEATYESGFVIDKFPISRPNLTFSTLTVSNMSPEDSSIYLCSVELGYQETQYFGPGTRLLVL.

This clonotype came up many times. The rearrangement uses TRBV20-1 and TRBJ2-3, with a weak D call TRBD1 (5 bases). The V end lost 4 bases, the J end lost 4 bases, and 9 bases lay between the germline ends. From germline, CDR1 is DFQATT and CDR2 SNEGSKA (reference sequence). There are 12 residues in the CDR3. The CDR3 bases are TGCAGTGCTACTGGACACCCAGATACGCAGTATTTT. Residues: CSATGHPDTQYF.

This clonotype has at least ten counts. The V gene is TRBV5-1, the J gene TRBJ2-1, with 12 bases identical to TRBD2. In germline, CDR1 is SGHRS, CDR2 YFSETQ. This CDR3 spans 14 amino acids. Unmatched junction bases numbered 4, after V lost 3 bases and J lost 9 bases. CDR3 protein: CASSSLAGGPEQFF. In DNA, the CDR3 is TGCGCCAGCAGCTCCCTAGCGGGAGGGCCTGAGCAGTTCTTC.

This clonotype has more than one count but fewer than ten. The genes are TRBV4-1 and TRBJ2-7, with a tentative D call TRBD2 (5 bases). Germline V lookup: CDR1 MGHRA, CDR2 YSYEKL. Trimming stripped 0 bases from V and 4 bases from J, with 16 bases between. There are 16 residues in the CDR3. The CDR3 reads CASSQEGRAPVYEQYF. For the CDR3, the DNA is TGCGCCAGCAGCCAAGAAGGGCGGGCCCCGGTATACGAGCAGTACTTC.

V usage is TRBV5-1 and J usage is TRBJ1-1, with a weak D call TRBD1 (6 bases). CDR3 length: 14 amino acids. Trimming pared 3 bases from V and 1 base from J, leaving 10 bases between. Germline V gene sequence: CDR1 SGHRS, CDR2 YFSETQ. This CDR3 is CASSSGTRNTEAFF. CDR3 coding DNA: TGCGCCAGCAGCTCCGGGACACGGAACACTGAAGCTTTCTTT.

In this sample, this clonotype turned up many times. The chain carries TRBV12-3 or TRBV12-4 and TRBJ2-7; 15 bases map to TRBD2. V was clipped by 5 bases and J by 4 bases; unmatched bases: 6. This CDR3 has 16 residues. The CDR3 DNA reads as TGTGCCAGCAGTCTCGGGGGACTAGCGGGAGGATACGAGCAGTACTTC. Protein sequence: CASSLGGLAGGYEQYF.

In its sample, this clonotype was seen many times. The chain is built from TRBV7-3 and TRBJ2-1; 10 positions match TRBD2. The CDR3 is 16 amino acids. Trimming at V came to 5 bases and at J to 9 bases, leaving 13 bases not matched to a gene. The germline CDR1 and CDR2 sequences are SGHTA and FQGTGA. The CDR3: CASSPRLAGEGGEQFF. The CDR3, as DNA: TGTGCCAGCAGCCCCCGGCTAGCGGGAGAAGGTGGTGAGCAGTTCTTC.

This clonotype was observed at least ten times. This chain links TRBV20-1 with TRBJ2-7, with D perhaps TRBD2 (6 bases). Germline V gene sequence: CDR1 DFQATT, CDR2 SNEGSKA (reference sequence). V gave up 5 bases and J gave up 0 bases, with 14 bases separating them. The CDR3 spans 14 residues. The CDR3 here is CSAPGTGSSYEQYF. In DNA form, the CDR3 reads TGCAGTGCTCCCGGGACTGGAAGCTCCTACGAGCAGTACTTC.

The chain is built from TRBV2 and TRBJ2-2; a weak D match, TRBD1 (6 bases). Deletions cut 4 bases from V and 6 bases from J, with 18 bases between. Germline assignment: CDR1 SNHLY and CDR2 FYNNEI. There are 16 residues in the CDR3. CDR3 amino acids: CASSAMGTRAAGELFF. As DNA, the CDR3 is TGTGCCAGCAGTGCAATGGGGACAAGGGCCGCCGGGGAGCTGTTTTTT.

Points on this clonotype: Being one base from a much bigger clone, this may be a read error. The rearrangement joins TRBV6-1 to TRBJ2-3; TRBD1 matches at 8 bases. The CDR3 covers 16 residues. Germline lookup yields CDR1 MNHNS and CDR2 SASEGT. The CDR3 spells CASSPRDRLGTGTQYF. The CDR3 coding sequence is TGTGCCAGCAGTCCCCGGGACAGGCTAGGGACAGGTACGCAGTATTTT.

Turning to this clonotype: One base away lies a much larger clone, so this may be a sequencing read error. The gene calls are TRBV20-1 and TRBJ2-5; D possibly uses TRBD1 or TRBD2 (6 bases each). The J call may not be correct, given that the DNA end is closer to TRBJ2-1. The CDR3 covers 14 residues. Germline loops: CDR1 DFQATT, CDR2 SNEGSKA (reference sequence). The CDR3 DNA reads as TGCAGTGCCCTGCCGGGGGCGAACCAAGAGACCCAGTTCTTC. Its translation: CSALPGANQETQFF.